In its sample, the clone carrying this T cell receptor beta chain was seen many times. These data are taken from a study of regulatory T cells in long-lasting Graves disease. CDR3 length equals 19 residues. Germline V gene lookup returns CDR1 MDHEN and CDR2 SYDVKM. The J segment lost 3 bases and the V segment lost 4 bases, leaving 12 bases of the junction unmatched. The TCR beta library used iRepertoire HTBI primers with Arm-PCR amplification of CDR3. TCRdb used MiXCR to reprocess the multiplex PCR reads, holding one entry per CDR3 protein. The sample holds about 620,000 distinct CDR3 sequences, 16% seen once. Time point indicated: newly diagnosed GD, antithyroid drugs for less than 3 months. PBMCs provided the RNA from which the TCR library was made. These same data were also listed under a study on T cells in Graves' hyperthyroidism and ophthalmopathy. That paper notes: Diagnosing involved the use of clinical symptoms, serum thyroxine and TRAb, thyroid ultrasound and orbital computed tomography.

V is TRBV28 and J is TRBJ2-5; TRBD2 matches 15 bases. This clonotype originated in a woman aged 25-40 years with Graves disease. The sample was peripheral blood mononuclear cells (PBMCs), taken at new diagnosis, from a patient treated with antithyroid drugs. CDR3 sequence reads: CASSSHPPGLAGGKETQYF. DNA for the CDR3: TGTGCCAGCAGTTCGCACCCACCGGGACTAGCGGGAGGTAAAGAGACCCAGTACTTC.